This T cell receptor (beta chain) appears in the sequencing data of a study of cytomegalovirus exposure and HLA in healthy donors. The overall study: From about 179 million T cells, an earlier analysis saw roughly 100 million unique TCR beta sequences.

Study results and limitations: A prior analysis recorded that most TCR beta V segments were productive about 87% or about 30% of the time.

As concerns this clone: The antigen remains unidentified.

The study ran its PCR with 60 Vbeta and 13 Jbeta primers. Clones were sequenced by immunoSEQ multiplex PCR, and TCRdb holds only the in-frame ones, with some missing. This repertoire includes 60,000 to 80,000 clones. The TCR sequence derives from a boy under 18 in good health and CMV-seronegative. The sample comprised PBMCs.

CDR3 in amino acids: CASSDRLAGGLPRSDTQYF. The CDR3 region has the DNA TGCGCCAGCAGCGACCGACTAGCGGGAGGCCTCCCACGATCGGATACGCAGTATTTT. This chain uses TRBV4-1 with TRBJ2-3; 13 positions match TRBD2. The CDR3 sequence is 19 residues long. V shed 5 bases, J shed 6 bases, and the junction held 17 bases outside the gene matches. Germline CDR1 and CDR2: MGHRA and YSYEKL.